This T cell receptor (beta chain) was identified during a study of blood T cell repertoires in COVID-19. In the study overall: Samples representing acute and convalescent COVID-19 were sourced from the United States, Italy and Spain. PBMCs, B-cell-depleted T cells, or T cells were the source of the cDNA or gDNA that made up the material.

CDR3 length: 16 residues. Trimming pared 4 bases from V and 7 bases from J, leaving 17 bases between. Germline CDR1 and CDR2: SNHLY and FYNNEI. The repertoire was sequenced with immunoSEQ multiplex PCR; TCRdb's copy has only in-frame clones and lacks some. There are 29,000 or so clones in the sample; 85% to 90% occur only once, and around 12% lies in the top ten. V and J are TRBV2 and TRBJ1-6; D unresolved. Sequencing was carried out using peripheral blood. The TCR was taken from a human donor in a cohort sampled during active COVID-19. The donor label of this sample is uncertain. The CDR3 loop reads CASSVGGLLSNSPLHF. CDR3 sequence (DNA): TGTGCCAGCAGTGTGGGCGGGCTGCTATCGAATTCACCCCTCCACTTT.